The next 7 T cell receptor beta chains were all read from a single sample in a study of neoadjuvant nivolumab and ipilimumab in lung cancer. Assay: immunoSEQ multiplex PCR; the TCRdb copy retains only in-frame clones and omits some. The table shows tens of thousands of clones, with 83% occurring only once. The specimen comprised tumor tissue, sampled after neoadjuvant nivolumab, alone or with ipilimumab, at or shortly before surgery. Receptor source: an adult with non-small cell lung cancer.

This chain connects TRBV30 to TRBJ2-2, with 9 bases aligning to TRBD1. Trimming took 1 base from V and 3 from J; bases not matched to a gene: 0. The CDR3 runs 14 residues. Germline V CDR1 and CDR2: GTSNPN, SVGIG (reference sequence). CDR3 region: CAWSGDRDTGELFF. The CDR3 coding sequence is TGTGCCTGGAGTGGGGACAGGGACACCGGGGAGCTGTTTTTT. The full variable domain, rest sourced from reference TRBV30 and TRBJ2-2, is SQTIHQWPATLVQPVGSPLSLECTVEGTSNPNLYWYRQAAGRGLQLLFYSVGIGQISSEVPQNLSASRPQDRQFILSSKKLLLSDSGFYLCAWSGDRDTGELFFGEGSRLTVL.

This clone was observed a handful of times. The CDR3 region is CASRQVLPGELFF. CDR3 sequence (DNA): TGTGCCAGTAGACAGGTTCTCCCCGGGGAGCTGTTTTTT. The chain joins TRBV6-1 to TRBJ2-2, with D maybe TRBD1 (6 bases). The CDR3 length is 13 residues. The germline V and J ends were trimmed by 9 bases and 6 bases, with 14 bases remaining between them. Per the germline V gene, CDR1 is MNHNS and CDR2 is SASEGT.

This rearrangement joins TRBV5-4 to TRBJ1-6; 7 bases are a match to TRBD1. Germline CDR1 reads SGHNT; CDR2 reads YYREEE (reference sequence). CDR3 length: 16 amino acids. The ends lost 3 bases at V and 3 bases at J; junction bases unmatched: 6. This chain's CDR3 is CASSSLQGSYNSPLHF. CDR3 nucleotides: TGTGCCAGCAGCTCCCTACAGGGGAGCTATAATTCACCCCTCCACTTT.

The chain employs TRBV5-4 and TRBJ1-4; 8 bases fit TRBD1. The junction had 5 bases not matched to a gene; V was cut back by 4 bases and J by 6 bases. There are 14 residues in the CDR3. Germline CDR1 is SGHNT and CDR2 is YYREEE (reference sequence). CDR3 coding DNA: TGTGCCAGCAGCCCAGGGGGCGCGGATGAAAAACTGTTTTTT. Protein sequence: CASSPGGADEKLFF.

The J gene is TRBJ1-2, the V gene TRBV7-9; TRBD1 agrees at 8 bases. The germline CDR1 and CDR2 sequences are SEHNR and FQNEAQ (reference sequence). Trimming took 5 bases from V and 4 from J; bases not matched to a gene: 3. This CDR3 contains 13 residues. CDR3 loop: CASSPGTGYGYTF. The CDR3 DNA reads as TGTGCCAGCAGCCCTGGGACAGGCTATGGCTACACCTTC.

This chain uses TRBV29-1 with TRBJ1-2; 9 bases align to TRBD1. Trimming cost V 3 bases and J 8 bases; bases outside gene matches: 13. CDR3 length equals 15 residues. The germline gives CDR1 SQVTM, CDR2 ANQGSEA. The CDR3 reads CSVDPRGQGPSGYTF. The CDR3 region has the DNA TGCAGCGTTGACCCCCGGGGACAGGGCCCTTCCGGCTACACCTTC.

For the CDR3, the DNA is TGTGCCAGTGAAACAGGGGTTGAGGCTTTCTTT. Translated, it gives CASETGVEAFF. V gene TRBV19 combines with J gene TRBJ1-1; 7 bases map to TRBD1. In germline, CDR1 is LNHDA, CDR2 SQIVND (reference sequence). Trimming took 8 bases from V and 11 from J; bases not matched to a gene: 8. This CDR3 has 11 residues.